The 19 T cell receptor beta chains in this list originate from one sample, sequenced in a study of control samples from healthy donors and cancer patients. The assay was immunoSEQ multiplex PCR, and TCRdb's table has in-frame clones only and misses some. The table records approximately 46,000 clones, about 90% of them present only once. The source material was PBMCs. Receptors were obtained from a woman aged 55-75 years with lung cancer.

This clone was found a few times. This rearrangement joins TRBV28 to TRBJ1-6; D remains ambiguous. V lost 2 bases to trimming and J lost 8 bases, with 13 bases between them. The CDR3 length is 15 residues. Germline CDR1 reads MDHEN; CDR2 reads SYDVKM. Written as DNA, the CDR3 is TGTGCCAGCAGTTTACGGAGCCTCGGTTATTCACCCCTCCACTTT. This encodes CASSLRSLGYSPLHF.

In its sample, this clone was seen once. The CDR3 loop reads CASSFDHHSSTYEQYF. CDR3 nucleotides: TGTGCCAGCAGCTTCGACCACCACTCCTCTACCTACGAGCAGTACTTC. The V and J genes are TRBV5-4 and TRBJ2-7; D not resolved. V dropped 2 bases and J dropped 2 bases, with 17 bases sitting between them. This CDR3 contains 16 residues. CDR1 and CDR2 from the germline V gene are SGHNT and YYREEE (reference sequence).

The chain has TRBV6-4 and TRBJ1-2, with D hard to call. With 4 bases removed from V and 1 base from J, the gap between germline ends came to 13 bases. The CDR3 extends over 15 amino acids. Germline V gives CDR1 MRHNA, CDR2 SNTAGT. The DNA of the CDR3 is TGTGCCAGCAGTGTCGTGGCAGGCGGTAACTATGGCTACACCTTC. Encoded protein: CASSVVAGGNYGYTF.

The rearrangement joins TRBV7-7 to TRBJ1-5, with D hard to call. The CDR3 is 18 residues long. V shed 1 base and J shed 0 bases, with 16 bases lying between them. Germline V gene data show CDR1 as SSHAT and CDR2 as FNYEAQ (reference sequence). The CDR3 is CASSLGQREFASNQPQHF. CDR3 bases: TGTGCCAGCAGCTTAGGCCAACGGGAGTTTGCTAGCAATCAGCCCCAGCATTTT.

This chain joins TRBV11-2 and TRBJ1-4; D remains unclear. The CDR3 has 16 amino acids. Germline V gene lookup returns CDR1 SGHAT and CDR2 FQNNGV. Between the trimmed V and J ends, which lost 0 bases and 6 bases, there was a span of 14 bases. The CDR3 is CASSLDLGFPDEKLFF. The CDR3 coding sequence is TGTGCCAGCAGCTTAGATTTGGGGTTCCCGGATGAAAAACTGTTTTTT.

V gene TRBV3-1 (or the pseudogene TRBV3-2) combines with J gene TRBJ1-3; a weak D match, TRBD1 (6 bases). The V end lost 7 bases, the J end lost 0 bases, and 10 bases lay between the germline ends. The CDR3 runs to 14 residues. In germline, CDR1 is LGHDT, CDR2 YNNKEL (reference sequence). CDR3 amino acids: CASTLDSSGNTIYF. Here the CDR3 DNA reads TGTGCCAGCACCCTGGACAGCTCTGGAAACACCATATATTTT.

J is TRBJ2-2 and V is TRBV7-3, with 7 bases that match TRBD2. Trimming cost V 3 bases and J 9 bases; bases outside gene matches: 4. CDR1 is SGHTA and CDR2 is FQGTGA in the germline V gene. The CDR3 runs to 13 residues. The CDR3 is CASSLTGRRELFF. CDR3 bases: TGTGCCAGCAGCTTGACCGGGAGGAGGGAGCTGTTTTTT.

The chain combines TRBV11-2 with TRBJ1-3, with D uncertain. Germline CDR1 and CDR2: SGHAT and FQNNGV. V lost 0 bases, J lost 3 bases, and 9 bases lay in between. The CDR3 is 15 amino acids. The CDR3 nucleotides are TGTGCCAGCAGCTTAGAGCCAGAAGGTGGAAACACCATATATTTT. This translates into CASSLEPEGGNTIYF.

The rearrangement joins TRBV5-4 to TRBJ1-1; D is unclear. The CDR3 extends over 13 amino acids. Per germline, CDR1 SGHNT and CDR2 YYREEE (reference sequence). The germline V and J ends were trimmed by 2 bases and 1 base, with 6 bases remaining between them. The CDR3 is CASSFPENTEAFF. The CDR3 DNA reads TGTGCCAGCAGCTTTCCTGAGAACACTGAAGCTTTCTTT. The full variable domain, with the rest looked up from reference TRBV5-4 and TRBJ1-1, is ETGVTQSPTHLIKTRGQQVTLRCSSQSGHNTVSWYQQALGQGPQFIFQYYREEENGRGNFPPRFSGLQFPNYSSELNVNALELDDSALYLCASSFPENTEAFFGQGTRLTVV.

The CDR3 coding sequence is TGTGCCAGCAGCCCTAACCCGGCGGCGAGCTATGGCTACACCTTC. Its protein is CASSPNPAASYGYTF. The J gene is TRBJ1-2, the V gene TRBV7-6; no reliable D call. CDR1 and CDR2 (germline): SGHVS, FNYEAQ. The CDR3 length is 15 residues. V lost 5 bases and J lost 4, with 17 bases in between.

This chain joins TRBV7-3 and TRBJ2-2; weak D call: TRBD1 (6 bases). Trimming left V 1 base short and J 0 bases short, with 12 bases between. Looked up from germline, CDR1 is SGHTA and CDR2 is FQGTGA. The CDR3 has 17 residues. The CDR3 reads CASSLKGDTANTGELFF. CDR3 coding DNA: TGTGCCAGCAGCTTAAAAGGGGACACCGCGAACACCGGGGAGCTGTTTTTT.

This clone was recorded only once. This chain uses TRBV30 with TRBJ2-1; 9 bases are a match to TRBD2. J lost 3 bases, V lost 2 bases, and 8 bases had no gene match. The germline CDR1 and CDR2 sequences are GTSNPN and SVGIG (reference sequence). CDR3 length: 16 amino acids. The CDR3 protein is CAWSKIAGASYNEQFF. The CDR3 coding sequence is TGTGCCTGGAGTAAAATAGCGGGAGCCAGCTACAATGAGCAGTTCTTC.

The V gene is TRBV13, the J gene TRBJ2-5; no reliable D call. Germline V gene lookup returns CDR1 PRHDT and CDR2 FYEKMQ (reference sequence). V was clipped by 0 bases and J by 1 base, with 12 bases between them. This CDR3 contains 16 residues. The CDR3 is CASSLGRDGFQETQYF. The CDR3 coding sequence is TGTGCCAGCAGCTTAGGAAGAGACGGATTCCAAGAGACCCAGTACTTC.

This chain connects TRBV7-3 to TRBJ2-2; D gene unclear. The CDR3 runs to 13 residues. CDR1 and CDR2 (germline): SGHTA, FQGTGA. Trimming pared 5 bases from V and 4 bases from J, leaving 8 bases between. The CDR3 nucleotides read TGTGCCAGCAGCCCCACTGGCACCGGGGAGCTGTTTTTT. It encodes CASSPTGTGELFF. Full variable domain (outside the CDR3, taken from reference TRBV7-3 and TRBJ2-2): GAGVSQTPSNKVTEKGKYVELRCDPISGHTALYWYRQSLGQGPEFLIYFQGTGAADDSGLPNDRFFAVRPEGSVSTLKIQRTERGDSAVYLCASSPTGTGELFFGEGSRLTVL.

A single count supports this clone. The CDR3 sequence: CASSSLAEITDTQYF. CDR3 coding DNA: TGTGCCAGTAGTTCTCTAGCGGAGATCACAGATACGCAGTATTTT. J is TRBJ2-3 and V is TRBV19, with 7 nucleotides matching TRBD2. The CDR3 has 15 residues. Germline CDR1 reads LNHDA; CDR2 reads SQIVND (reference sequence). With V trimmed by 5 bases and J by 2 bases, 7 bases remained unmatched.

CDR3 sequence (DNA): TGTGCCAGCTTCAGGCTCCCCGGGGAGCTGTTTTTT. Amino acids: CASFRLPGELFF. V and J are TRBV28 and TRBJ2-2; D uncertain. Trimming left V 8 bases short and J 6 bases short, with 10 bases between. The CDR3 sequence is 12 residues long. Germline CDR1 MDHEN, CDR2 SYDVKM.

The V gene is TRBV3-1 (or the pseudogene TRBV3-2), the J gene TRBJ2-1; weak D call: TRBD2 (6 bases). The ends were cut back, 1 base at V and 2 bases at J, with 12 bases in the middle. The CDR3 consists of 16 residues. The germline gives CDR1 LGHDT, CDR2 YNNKEL (reference sequence). The CDR3 nucleotides are TGTGCCAGCAGCCAAGGGGCGGGACTCGCCTACAATGAGCAGTTCTTC. This translates into CASSQGAGLAYNEQFF.

The chain carries TRBV2 and TRBJ1-2; TRBD1 might be the D (6 bases). This CDR3 region has 12 residues. Germline lookup yields CDR1 SNHLY and CDR2 FYNNEI. V was cut by 4 bases and J by 10 bases, with 13 bases left in between. This chain's CDR3 is CASSADQGYYTF. In DNA form, the CDR3 reads TGTGCCAGCAGTGCTGATCAGGGGTACTACACCTTC.

The rearrangement links TRBV19 to TRBJ1-1; 7 bases line up with TRBD1. There are 15 residues in the CDR3. Trimming removed 10 bases from V and 7 bases from J; junction bases left unmatched: 18. The germline V gene has CDR1 LNHDA and CDR2 SQIVND (reference sequence). This chain's CDR3 is CATDERAGGHVEAFF. In nucleotides, the CDR3 is TGTGCCACCGACGAAAGAGCAGGGGGGCACGTTGAAGCTTTCTTT. The whole variable domain, filled in from reference TRBV19 and TRBJ1-1, reads DGGITQSPKYLFRKEGQNVTLSCEQNLNHDAMYWYRQDPGQGLRLIYYSQIVNDFQKGDIAEGYSVSREKKESFPLTVTSAQKNPTAFYLCATDERAGGHVEAFFGQGTRLTVV.